These 12 T cell receptor beta chains came from one sample sequenced in a study of early stage breast cancer tumors. This table comes from immunoSEQ multiplex PCR, and its TCRdb copy is limited to in-frame clones, with some not included. Of 25,000 to 35,000 clones listed, roughly 81% were seen once; the top ten hold under 5.5%. What was sequenced was blood. The source of these receptors is a person aged 40 to 49 with breast cancer.

This clone has just one count. The V call is TRBV5-1, the J call TRBJ2-7; unclear D gene. V gave up 4 bases and J gave up 5 bases, with 10 bases separating them. The germline V gene has CDR1 SGHRS and CDR2 YFSETQ. The CDR3 has 12 residues. The DNA for the CDR3 is TGCGCCAGCAGCCCGACCTTCCACGAGCAGTACTTC. Translating it yields CASSPTFHEQYF.

The chain carries TRBV5-1 and TRBJ2-1, with D unclear. The CDR3 loop spans 11 amino acids. Germline V gene lookup returns CDR1 SGHRS and CDR2 YFSETQ. V lost 2 bases and J 10 bases, leaving 7 bases between the germline ends. The CDR3 nucleotides read TGCGCCAGCAGCTTAGACACCGAGCAGTTCTTC. It is translated as CASSLDTEQFF.

Here the CDR3 DNA reads TGCGCCAGCAGCCAAGTTACGGTACCAGGGTACGAGCAGTACTTC. This translates into CASSQVTVPGYEQYF. The chain recombines TRBV4-1 with TRBJ2-7, with a weak D call TRBD1 (5 bases). The CDR3 spans 15 residues. The V and J ends lost 1 base and 4 bases respectively, with 14 bases between them. Germline V gene data show CDR1 as MGHRA and CDR2 as YSYEKL.

V gene TRBV7-9 combines with J gene TRBJ2-7; 9 nucleotides align to TRBD2. The CDR3 sequence is 15 residues long. The ends lost 1 base at V and 4 bases at J; junction bases unmatched: 5. CDR1 and CDR2 from the germline V gene are SEHNR and FQNEAQ (reference sequence). CDR3 coding DNA: TGTGCCAGCAGCTTAGGGCGGGAGGGCCGATACGAGCAGTACTTC. Translated, it gives CASSLGREGRYEQYF.

The rearrangement uses TRBV19 and TRBJ2-3; possibly TRBD2 for D (5 bases). Looked up from germline, CDR1 is LNHDA and CDR2 is SQIVND (reference sequence). V lost 7 bases, J lost 1 base, and 18 bases lay in between. There are 16 residues in the CDR3. As DNA, the CDR3 is TGTGCCAGTACCCCGTCGGGGAGCCGCCGCACAGATACGCAGTATTTT. It specifies CASTPSGSRRTDTQYF.

V gene TRBV4-1 combines with J gene TRBJ2-5; 10 bases fit TRBD1. The CDR3 is 16 amino acids. Germline values: CDR1 MGHRA, CDR2 YSYEKL. J gave up 3 bases and V 2 bases, and 6 bases lay outside the gene matches. CDR3 bases: TGCGCCAGCAGCCAATTCCTAGGGACAGGGGAAGAGACCCAGTACTTC. Its translation is CASSQFLGTGEETQYF.

V and J are TRBV11-2 and TRBJ1-1; TRBD1 matches at 9 bases. Trimming cost V 3 bases and J 1 base; bases outside gene matches: 3. This CDR3 region has 15 residues. Germline lookup yields CDR1 SGHAT and CDR2 FQNNGV. The CDR3 here is CASSFGTGTNTEAFF. In DNA, the CDR3 is TGTGCCAGCAGCTTCGGGACAGGGACGAACACTGAAGCTTTCTTT.

The V and J genes are TRBV5-6 and TRBJ1-2, with TRBD1 identical over 9 bases. The V and J ends lost 3 bases and 6 bases, in that order; junction bases with no gene match: 12. Per the germline V gene, CDR1 is SGHDT and CDR2 is YYEEEE. This CDR3 region has 16 residues. The CDR3, as DNA: TGTGCCAGCAGCTGGGGGACAGGGAAGGTCCTCGATGGCTACACCTTC. Translated, it gives CASSWGTGKVLDGYTF.

By frequency in the sample, this clone is medium-sized. The chain employs TRBV7-6 and TRBJ2-7; weak D call: TRBD2 (6 bases). Germline CDR1 and CDR2: SGHVS and FNYEAQ. CDR3 length equals 13 residues. The V and J ends lost 5 bases and 3 bases respectively, with 11 bases between them. CDR3 protein: CASSKGLNYEQYF. The CDR3, as DNA: TGTGCCAGCAGCAAGGGACTGAACTACGAGCAGTACTTC.

V gene TRBV6-5 combines with J gene TRBJ1-2; D gene ambiguous. Germline CDR1 and CDR2: MNHEY and SVGAGI. Deletions cut 8 bases from V and 2 bases from J, with 12 bases between. CDR3 length: 13 amino acids. The CDR3 DNA reads TGTGCCAGCGGGCGGGCCGCGAACTATGGCTACACCTTC. Translation gives CASGRAANYGYTF.

The gene calls are TRBV4-3 and TRBJ1-4, with no clear D. Germline V gives CDR1 LGHNA, CDR2 YSLEER. This CDR3 contains 13 residues. V gave up 0 bases and J gave up 10 bases, with 9 bases separating them. The CDR3 DNA is TGCGCCAGCAGCCAAGATAGGCCGGGAAAACTGTTTTTT. Its translation is CASSQDRPGKLFF.

The chain combines TRBV18 with TRBJ2-2; 7 bases fit TRBD2. Trimming took 6 bases from V and 4 from J; bases not matched to a gene: 11. CDR1 KGHSH and CDR2 LQKENI come from the germline V gene. This CDR3 comprises 16 residues. The CDR3 protein is CASSPPATSPTGELFF. The CDR3 nucleotides read TGTGCCAGCTCCCCCCCGGCGACTAGCCCCACCGGGGAGCTGTTTTTT.